These 23 T cell receptor beta chains came from one sample sequenced in a study of cytotoxic CD8 clonotypes in ibrutinib-treated CLL. Data came from immunoSEQ multiplex PCR; TCRdb stores just in-frame clones and leaves some out. The data show about 310,000 clones, almost 80% seen once. Material: PBMCs, obtained before ibrutinib treatment. The receptors originated from a human donor with chronic lymphocytic leukemia.

This rearrangement joins TRBV27 to TRBJ2-5, with no clear D. The CDR3 sequence is 13 residues long. The germline V gene has CDR1 MNHEY and CDR2 SMNVEV (reference sequence). V lost 1 base, J lost 5 bases, and 8 bases lay in between. CDR3 nucleotides: TGTGCCAGCAGTTTATATATGAGGGAGACCCAGTACTTC. Translating gives CASSLYMRETQYF.

The CDR3 loop is CASSPGQGGEQYF. DNA for the CDR3: TGTGCCAGCAGTCCCGGACAGGGCGGCGAGCAGTACTTC. The chain uses TRBV2 and TRBJ2-7, with 8 positions matching TRBD1. The germline CDR1 and CDR2 sequences are SNHLY and FYNNEI. The CDR3 runs to 13 residues. V was pared by 5 bases and J by 6 bases, with 6 bases of the junction left unmatched.

The gene calls are TRBV20-1 and TRBJ1-1; no definite D call. The CDR3 contains 11 residues. In germline, CDR1 is DFQATT, CDR2 SNEGSKA (reference sequence). Here the CDR3 reads CTAQVGTEAFF. The CDR3 nucleotides read TGCACCGCCCAAGTGGGCACTGAAGCTTTCTTT.

V and J are TRBV7-9 and TRBJ2-1; D unclear. With 0 bases removed from V and 6 bases from J, the gap between germline ends came to 3 bases. The CDR3 has 12 amino acids. The germline gives CDR1 SEHNR, CDR2 FQNEAQ (reference sequence). This CDR3 is CASSLASNEQFF. The CDR3 DNA is TGTGCCAGCAGCTTAGCTAGCAATGAGCAGTTCTTC.

J is TRBJ2-7 and V is TRBV28; D might be TRBD2 (5 bases). The germline V gene has CDR1 MDHEN and CDR2 SYDVKM. V was clipped by 4 bases and J by 0 bases, with 19 bases between them. CDR3 size: 17 residues. In nucleotides, the CDR3 is TGTGCCAGCAGTTCGACGACGCGGGCCATAATCTCCTACGAGCAGTACTTC. As protein: CASSSTTRAIISYEQYF.

This chain joins TRBV11-3 and TRBJ2-1, with D perhaps TRBD2 (6 bases). This CDR3 region has 12 residues. CDR1 is SGHNT and CDR2 is YENEEA in the germline V gene. The germline V and J ends were trimmed by 5 bases and 6 bases, with 8 bases remaining between them. The CDR3 here is CASSGTRNEQFF. In DNA form, the CDR3 reads TGTGCCAGCAGCGGGACTCGCAATGAGCAGTTCTTC.

CDR3 amino acids: CASSSQPGNREQFF. DNA for the CDR3: TGCGCCAGCAGCTCTCAGCCTGGAAATAGAGAGCAGTTCTTC. The rearrangement links TRBV5-1 to TRBJ2-1; D ambiguous. This CDR3 is built from 14 residues. V lost 3 bases, J lost 10 bases, and 17 bases lay in between. Germline V gene data show CDR1 as SGHRS and CDR2 as YFSETQ.

The chain uses TRBV19 and TRBJ1-1; D might be TRBD1 (6 bases). The V gene lost 4 bases and the J gene lost 9 bases, with 15 bases spanning the gap. The CDR3 extends over 13 amino acids. Germline V lookup: CDR1 LNHDA, CDR2 SQIVND (reference sequence). The CDR3: CASSNRDTGKAFF. DNA for the CDR3: TGTGCCAGTAGTAACCGGGACACCGGAAAAGCTTTCTTT.

Points on this clone: It is unclear where the CDR3 begins or ends on the DNA, so no DNA is shown, and the CDR3 is as TCRdb lists it. The J gene is TRBJ2-3, the V gene TRBV7-8; the DNA was not compared with TRBD1, the D call given in the table. Per germline, CDR1 SGHVS and CDR2 FQNEAQ. The CDR3 is 15 amino acids long, termini counted. The CDR3 sequence is CASSLVGQGALLLYF.

The chain couples TRBV6-6 to TRBJ1-2, with 7 bases identical to TRBD1. Germline V lookup: CDR1 MNHNY, CDR2 SVGAGI (reference sequence). With 5 bases clipped from V and 8 bases from J, the junction kept 8 bases outside the gene matches. CDR3 length equals 13 residues. The CDR3 region has the DNA TGTGCCAGCAGTCACATCACAGGGGTAGGCTACACCTTC. Amino acid sequence: CASSHITGVGYTF.

The chain joins TRBV29-1 to TRBJ1-5; no firm D call. CDR3 length: 13 residues. Trimming stripped 6 bases from V and 2 bases from J, with 11 bases between. CDR1 and CDR2 from the germline V gene are SQVTM and ANQGSEA. This chain's CDR3 is CSVRWGGNQPQHF. CDR3 DNA: TGCAGCGTCCGATGGGGAGGCAATCAGCCCCAGCATTTT.

The V and J genes are TRBV28 and TRBJ2-7, with 8 bases aligning to TRBD1. CDR3 size: 13 residues. The V gene's germline CDR1 is MDHEN and CDR2 SYDVKM. V was pared by 5 bases and J by 7 bases, with 7 bases of the junction left unmatched. The CDR3 loop reads CASSPPGGREQYF. CDR3 in DNA: TGTGCCAGCAGTCCCCCAGGGGGCCGGGAGCAGTACTTC.

This chain's CDR3 is CASSVGGGQPQHF. The CDR3 coding sequence is TGTGCCAGCAGTGTGGGTGGCGGGCAGCCCCAGCATTTT. V and J are TRBV28 and TRBJ1-5, with D unclear. The ends were cut back, 5 bases at V and 7 bases at J, with 12 bases in the middle. The V gene's germline CDR1 is MDHEN and CDR2 SYDVKM. This CDR3 has 13 residues.

The chain uses TRBV2 and TRBJ2-2; D is ambiguous. The CDR3 sequence is 16 residues long. Trimming stripped 6 bases from V and 5 bases from J, with 19 bases between. CDR1 and CDR2 from the germline V gene are SNHLY and FYNNEI. The CDR3 reads CASSAPKWAGTGELFF. For the CDR3, the DNA is TGTGCCAGCAGCGCCCCGAAGTGGGCTGGGACCGGGGAGCTGTTTTTT.

This rearrangement joins TRBV5-1 to TRBJ2-2; tentative D call: TRBD1 (7 bases). CDR1 and CDR2 from the germline V gene are SGHRS and YFSETQ. The CDR3 contains 15 residues. Trimming shortened V by 7 bases and J by 0 bases, and 13 bases separated the two germline ends. This chain's CDR3 is CASDRGTANTGELFF. The DNA of the CDR3 is TGCGCCAGCGATCGCGGGACAGCGAACACCGGGGAGCTGTTTTTT.

V and J are TRBV27 and TRBJ2-3; the D gene is possibly TRBD2 (5 bases). This CDR3 has 13 amino acids. Germline CDR1 is MNHEY and CDR2 is SMNVEV (reference sequence). Between the trimmed V and J ends, which lost 5 bases and 5 bases, there was a span of 11 bases. The CDR3 protein is CASSRGRVDTQYF. In DNA form, the CDR3 reads TGTGCCAGCAGTCGCGGGCGGGTAGATACGCAGTATTTT.

V gene TRBV5-8 combines with J gene TRBJ2-1, with TRBD2 identical over 9 bases. Per the germline V gene, CDR1 is SGHTS and CDR2 is YDEGEE. The CDR3 extends over 18 amino acids. Trimming at V came to 3 bases and at J to 2 bases, leaving 12 bases not matched to a gene. CDR3: CASSSTRGSGGTYNEQFF. CDR3 bases: TGTGCCAGCAGCTCGACGCGGGGTAGCGGGGGAACCTACAATGAGCAGTTCTTC.

V and J are TRBV28 and TRBJ2-7; 9 bases agree with TRBD2. This CDR3 contains 13 residues. J was trimmed by 4 bases and V by 6 bases; bases with no gene match: 4. Per germline, CDR1 MDHEN and CDR2 SYDVKM. The CDR3 DNA reads TGTGCCAGCAGCCGGAGCGGGAGGTACGAGCAGTACTTC. It encodes CASSRSGRYEQYF.

This clone was seen a few times. The CDR3 is CATQDFSGNTIYF. CDR3 DNA: TGTGCCACCCAAGACTTCTCTGGAAACACCATATATTTT. This chain connects TRBV27 to TRBJ1-3; D uncertain. CDR1 and CDR2 (germline): MNHEY, SMNVEV (reference sequence). The CDR3 covers 13 residues. V gave up 10 bases and J gave up 0 bases, with 10 bases separating them.

This clone occurred a few times. The junction does not match germline at one end; this may be a read error. The chain combines TRBV6-4 with TRBJ1-2, with D possibly matching TRBD1 (5 bases). Germline V gene lookup returns CDR1 MRHNA and CDR2 SNTAGT. The CDR3 spans 12 residues. The CDR3 DNA is TGTGCCAGCAGCGACTCAGGGAGTGGCTACACCTTC. It is translated as CASSDSGSGYTF.

V is TRBV29-1 and J is TRBJ1-2; D is unclear. Germline V CDR1 and CDR2: SQVTM, ANQGSEA. The V end lost 5 bases, the J end lost 4 bases, and 14 bases lay between the germline ends. This CDR3 is built from 13 residues. The CDR3 reads CSVRPSGFYGYTF. The CDR3 DNA reads TGCAGCGTTCGCCCTTCCGGGTTCTATGGCTACACCTTC.

In the case of this clone: Other nucleotide sequences from this sample produce the same CDR3. V is TRBV27 and J is TRBJ2-3; D remains unclear. Germline assignment: CDR1 MNHEY and CDR2 SMNVEV (reference sequence). The germline V and J ends were trimmed by 3 bases and 0 bases, with 7 bases remaining between them. This CDR3 has 14 amino acids. Here the CDR3 DNA reads TGTGCCAGCAGTTTTGGCGGAAGCACAGATACGCAGTATTTT. Amino acid sequence: CASSFGGSTDTQYF.

The rearrangement links TRBV29-1 to TRBJ2-7; D is unresolved. CDR3 size: 12 residues. Trimming took off 4 bases at V and 1 base at J, with 8 bases between the two ends. Germline CDR1 SQVTM, CDR2 ANQGSEA. The CDR3 protein is CSVARESYEQYF. CDR3 nucleotide sequence: TGCAGCGTTGCCAGAGAATCCTACGAGCAGTACTTC.